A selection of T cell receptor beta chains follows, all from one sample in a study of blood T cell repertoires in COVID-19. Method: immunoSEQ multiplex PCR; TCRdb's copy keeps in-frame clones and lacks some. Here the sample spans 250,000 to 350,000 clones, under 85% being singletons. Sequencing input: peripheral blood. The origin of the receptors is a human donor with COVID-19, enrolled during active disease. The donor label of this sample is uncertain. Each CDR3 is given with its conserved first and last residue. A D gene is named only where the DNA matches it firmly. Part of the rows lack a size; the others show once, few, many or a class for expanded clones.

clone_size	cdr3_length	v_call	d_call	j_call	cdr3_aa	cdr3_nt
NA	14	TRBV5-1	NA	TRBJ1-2	CASSPAEWSYGYTF	TGCGCCAGCAGCCCCGCAGAATGGTCCTATGGCTACACCTTC
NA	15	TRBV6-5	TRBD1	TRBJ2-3	CASSSSQGDVDTQYF	TGTGCCAGCAGTTCCTCACAGGGGGATGTTGATACGCAGTATTTT
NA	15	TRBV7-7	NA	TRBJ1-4	CASSYALGPNEKLFF	TGTGCTAGCAGCTACGCTTTGGGGCCTAATGAAAAACTGTTTTTT
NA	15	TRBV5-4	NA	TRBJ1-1	CASSLYPTRDTEAFF	TGTGCCAGCAGCTTGTATCCCACGAGGGACACTGAAGCTTTCTTT
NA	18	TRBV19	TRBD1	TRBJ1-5	CASSNPRQGAGSNQPQHF	TGTGCCAGTAGTAACCCGAGACAGGGGGCCGGCAGCAATCAGCCCCAGCATTTT
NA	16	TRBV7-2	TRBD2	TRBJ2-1	CASSSSGRGIYNEQFF	TGTGCCAGCAGCTCTAGCGGGAGGGGTATCTACAATGAGCAGTTCTTC
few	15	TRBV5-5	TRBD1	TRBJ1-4	CASSPTGTGEEKLFF	TGTGCCAGCAGCCCGACCGGGACAGGAGAGGAAAAACTGTTTTTT
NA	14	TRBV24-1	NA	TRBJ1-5	CATSSQAPNQPQHF	TGTGCCACCAGTTCTCAGGCGCCCAATCAGCCCCAGCATTTT
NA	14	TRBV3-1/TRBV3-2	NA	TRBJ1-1	CASSQVRENTEAFF	TGTGCCAGCAGCCAAGTGAGAGAGAACACTGAAGCTTTCTTT
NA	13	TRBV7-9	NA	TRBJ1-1	CASSSITGTEAFF	TGTGCCAGCAGCTCCATCACCGGCACTGAAGCTTTCTTT
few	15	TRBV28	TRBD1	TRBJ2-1	CASSPPKGAYNEQFF	TGTGCCAGCAGTCCCCCTAAGGGGGCGTACAATGAGCAGTTCTTC